These T cell receptor beta chains were read from a single sample in a study of shared clonotypes between healthy human individuals. Sequenced by immunoSEQ multiplex PCR; TCRdb stores in-frame clones only, minus some. The sample lists about 1 million clones; roughly 80% were seen once. Sample: memory CD4+ T cells sorted from blood. Every receptor here comes from a man in his late teens or twenties in good health. The CDR3 runs from the conserved cysteine through the conserved F or W. D genes are given only for firm matches. Not every row has a clone size; where given, it reads once, few, many or a size class.

CDR3 DNA,CDR3 protein,D gene,clone size,J gene,V gene
TGTGCCAGCAGCCTTGGTGTCGTGCAGTACTTC,CASSLGVVQYF,.,.,TRBJ2-7,TRBV7-9
TGTGCCAGCTCACTTGATGATAGCAATCAGCCCCAGCATTTT,CASSLDDSNQPQHF,.,.,TRBJ1-5,TRBV18
TGTGCCAGCAGGTTAGGCAGCTCCTACAATGAGCAGTTCTTC,CASRLGSSYNEQFF,.,.,TRBJ2-1,TRBV6-1
TGTGCCAGCAGCTTACGGACAGGGGAGTGGAATGAGCAGTTCTTC,CASSLRTGEWNEQFF,TRBD1,.,TRBJ2-1,TRBV7-8
TGTGCCAGCAGTGAAGTCCAGGGAGGGAATACGCAGTATTTT,CASSEVQGGNTQYF,TRBD2,.,TRBJ2-3,TRBV2
TGCGCCAGCAGCCCCGGGACAGGGGGGACTCAGCCCCAGCATTTT,CASSPGTGGTQPQHF,TRBD1,.,TRBJ1-5,TRBV5-1
TGTGCCAGCAGCCAGGACTCTGAGCAGTTCTTC,CASSQDSEQFF,.,.,TRBJ2-1,TRBV6-5
TGTGCCAGCAGCCAAGGAGGGGCCAATGAGCAGTTCTTC,CASSQGGANEQFF,.,.,TRBJ2-1,TRBV14
TGTGCCATCAGTGCGGGACTAGCGGAGAGGGATACGCAGTATTTT,CAISAGLAERDTQYF,TRBD2,.,TRBJ2-3,TRBV10-3
TGCGCCAGCAGCCCGGATGGCGGGAAGGGGGAGACCCAGTACTTC,CASSPDGGKGETQYF,.,.,TRBJ2-5,TRBV5-1
TGTGCCAGCAGCCCAGGCGGGAGTTCCTACGAGCAGTACTTC,CASSPGGSSYEQYF,TRBD2,.,TRBJ2-7,TRBV7-9
TGTGCCTGGAGTGACCCCCGGCGGGGACAAGAGACCCAGTACTTC,CAWSDPRRGQETQYF,.,.,TRBJ2-5,TRBV30
TGTGCCAGCAGTGTGCAGGCTTCCAGCACAGATACGCAGTATTTT,CASSVQASSTDTQYF,.,.,TRBJ2-3,TRBV2
TGTGCCAGTAGATGGAGGGATACGCAGTATTTT,CASRWRDTQYF,.,few,TRBJ2-3,TRBV19